These T cell receptor beta chains were read from a single sample in a study of blood T cell repertoires in COVID-19. Generated by immunoSEQ multiplex PCR, the TCRdb table keeps only in-frame clones and is missing some. The sample carries approximately 200,000 clones, 75% to 90% recorded once. The sequenced sample consisted of PBMCs or T cells enriched from blood (not recorded which). The receptors were sampled from a woman in her twenties or thirties who had recovered from COVID-19. CDR3s include the opening cysteine and the closing phenylalanine or tryptophan.

CDR3aa | j_gene | v_gene
CASSLDLNSEAFF | TRBJ1-1 | TRBV9
CASSSQRAGGGLKFF | TRBJ2-1 | TRBV7-2
CASSSTRQSYEQYF | TRBJ2-7 | TRBV6-5
CAISFRGSNTEAFF | TRBJ1-1 | TRBV10-3
CASSRGLLQETQYF | TRBJ2-5 | TRBV28
CASSAGSEAFF | TRBJ1-1 | TRBV9
CSGSDRDAFF | TRBJ1-1 | TRBV29-1
CASSPPAAGVLNEQFF | TRBJ2-1 | TRBV18
CASSYSQARGGQYF | TRBJ2-5 | TRBV6-6
CASSHPGLAYEQYF | TRBJ2-7 | TRBV4-2
CASSSIRGTSGDHEQFF | TRBJ2-1 | TRBV7-9
CARSRVRIRTDTQYF | TRBJ2-3 | TRBV5-3
CSVATGGAGANVLTF | TRBJ2-6 | TRBV29-1
CASSSYRVYSYNEQFF | TRBJ2-1 | TRBV6-5
CASSVAVAGNTIYF | TRBJ1-3 | TRBV9
CASSLEGTANTEAFF | TRBJ1-1 | TRBV11-3
CASSPPGTIPGELFF | TRBJ2-2 | TRBV4-2
CSVVTGTYGYTF | TRBJ1-2 | TRBV29-1
CSVEEVRWNEQFF | TRBJ2-1 | TRBV29-1
CASSLYRVDTEAFF | TRBJ1-1 | TRBV6-5
CASSYATGPTGNTIYF | TRBJ1-3 | TRBV6-6
CASSPGLYGYTF | TRBJ1-2 | TRBV7-2
CASSPTLVSVNTEAFF | TRBJ1-1 | TRBV7-3
CASTLRGNQPQHF | TRBJ1-5 | TRBV7-2
CASSMMRAADTQYF | TRBJ2-3 | TRBV19
CATGLPDTQYF | TRBJ2-3 | TRBV19
CASSANRLGEKLFF | TRBJ1-4 | TRBV6-2/TRBV6-3
CASSTLAGDYYEQYF | TRBJ2-7 | TRBV7-2
CASSPQTGLSGNTIYF | TRBJ1-3 | TRBV11-2
CASSLRSGDGYTF | TRBJ1-2 | TRBV7-6
CASRFDRALGSPLHF | TRBJ1-6 | TRBV7-2
CATSREQGLTGYTF | TRBJ1-2 | TRBV15
CASRARTYNEQFF | TRBJ2-1 | TRBV2
CASSSYSVGGTEAFF | TRBJ1-1 | TRBV7-9
CASSPPWDYTEAFF | TRBJ1-1 | TRBV7-9
CASSSTEYRGKDTEAFF | TRBJ1-1 | TRBV5-6
CASRLQGSGNTIYF | TRBJ1-3 | TRBV14
CASSQERPGEGNSPLHF | TRBJ1-6 | TRBV3-1/TRBV3-2
CASSETGEPNQPQHF | TRBJ1-5 | TRBV6-4
CASSERGGDGYTF | TRBJ1-2 | TRBV19
CASSLPSGGGDTQYF | TRBJ2-3 | TRBV28
CSVVVYYNEQFF | TRBJ2-1 | TRBV29-1